This TCR beta chain is drawn from a study of cytomegalovirus exposure and HLA in healthy donors. CDR3 length equals 15 residues. The V gene's germline CDR1 is MNHEY and CDR2 SVGAGI. The trim removed 2 bases at V and 3 bases at J, leaving 7 bases unmatched. The assay was immunoSEQ multiplex PCR, and TCRdb's table has in-frame clones only and misses some. The sample includes a few hundred thousand clones, 85% to 90% seen only once; the top ten take 0.92%. This receptor was taken from a woman between 18 and 29 years old in good health and CMV-seronegative. The sequencing sample was made of PBMCs. This sequence joins TRBV6-5 and TRBJ2-7; 7 positions agree with TRBD1. This chain's CDR3 is CASSYDGTAFYEQYF. DNA for the CDR3: TGTGCCAGCAGTTACGACGGGACAGCCTTCTACGAGCAGTACTTC.